This TCR beta chain is drawn from a study of T-cell reconstitution after alpha-beta-depleted transplantation in children. Preparing the TCRbeta library involved the use of unique molecular identifiers. MiXCR, applied by TCRdb to the PCR reads, yields one record per CDR3 protein. The sample yields about 150,000 distinct CDR3 sequences, 8.5% to 10% seen once. The V gene end was trimmed by 4 bases and the J gene end by 5 bases; junction bases not matched to a gene: 8. Germline values: CDR1 SQVTM, CDR2 ANQGSEA. The CDR3 totals 13 residues. The chain employs TRBV29-1 and TRBJ2-7; 7 nucleotides agree with TRBD1. The source is a female patient aged 2 to 10 who had a stem cell transplant for congenital amegakaryocytic thrombocytopenia, so the T cells may come from the graft donor. The source material was PBMCs, mostly from graft donor cells, sampled 180 days after TCRalphabeta/CD19-depleted stem cell transplant. As DNA, the CDR3 is TGCAGCGTTGGTCCAGGGGGAACGGACGAGCAGTACTTC. This translates into CSVGPGGTDEQYF.